A selection of T cell receptor beta chains follows, all from one sample in a study of CD8 T cells in Susac syndrome. MiXCR was run by TCRdb on the immunoSEQ multiplex PCR reads, yielding one entry per CDR3 protein. The sample has approximately 74,000 distinct CDR3 sequences; over 85% are singletons. Sequencing was performed on CD8+ T cells from PBMCs. The origin of the receptors is a human donor with Susac syndrome. Both conserved end residues are part of each CDR3. D genes are given only for firm matches. A row's size may be missing; if present it is once, few, many or a size class.

TRBJ2-1 - 12 TRBV11-3 - TGTGCCAGCAGCTTTGGAGGGTATGAGCAGTTCTTC CASSFGGYEQFF
TRBJ2-7 TRBD2 15 TRBV5-1 - TGCGCCAGCACCTGGGGGCTAGCGGGGGTTTACGAGCAGTACTTC CASTWGLAGVYEQYF
TRBJ2-1 - 11 TRBV4-2 - TGTGCCAGCAGCCAAGATCGTGAGCAGTTCTTC CASSQDREQFF
TRBJ2-1 - 14 TRBV7-6 - TGTGCCAGCAGCCCCATAATCGGGGCGGATGAGCAGTTCTTC CASSPIIGADEQFF
TRBJ2-3 - 16 TRBV11-2 - TGTGCCAGCAGCTCAAGACGGGACTCCGCTGGGGGTACGCAGTATTTT CASSSRRDSAGGTQYF
TRBJ2-7 - 13 TRBV7-9 few TGTGCCAGCAGCTTACGACGACAATACGAGCAGTACTTC CASSLRRQYEQYF
TRBJ2-2 - 13 TRBV12-3/TRBV12-4 - TGTGCCAGCAGTTTCACGGGGTCTGGGGAGCTGTTTTTT CASSFTGSGELFF
TRBJ2-5 TRBD2 17 TRBV11-2 - TGTGCCAGCAGCCCCCCGGAGCGGGGGAGCCACCTGTGGACCCAGTACTTC CASSPPERGSHLWTQYF
TRBJ2-7 - 12 TRBV9 - TGTGCCAGCAGCGGAGTAGGGGGCGAGCAGTACTTC CASSGVGGEQYF
TRBJ2-2 - 18 TRBV4-3 - TGCGCCAGCAGCCAAGATCGGACTGGGGGCGCGCCTAACGGGGAGCTGTTTTTT CASSQDRTGGAPNGELFF
TRBJ2-7 - 16 TRBV27 - TGTGCCAGCAGTCCGACCGGGACACTTCTGCTCTACGAGCAGTACTTC CASSPTGTLLLYEQYF
TRBJ1-4 - 17 TRBV5-1 - TGCGCCAGCAGCTTCAAGGCGGATCAGGCTACTAATGAAAAACTGTTTTTT CASSFKADQATNEKLFF
TRBJ2-7 - 16 TRBV6-2/TRBV6-3 once TGTGCCAGCAGTTACTCGGGGCGGGAAGGGGTCCGCGAGCAGTACTTC CASSYSGREGVREQYF
TRBJ1-5 - 15 TRBV19 - TGTGCCAGTAGTCTATGGACAGCTACTAATCAGCCCCAGCATTTT CASSLWTATNQPQHF
TRBJ2-7 TRBD1 13 TRBV12-3/TRBV12-4 - TGTGCCAGCAGTACCGGGACAGGGGGTCCTCAGTACTTC CASSTGTGGPQYF
TRBJ1-2 - 11 TRBV25-1 - TGTGCCAGCAGTGAAACAGGAGGCTACACCTTC CASSETGGYTF
TRBJ2-1 TRBD1 16 TRBV3-1 - TGTGCCAGCAGACCTACTGGACAGGGGGCCTACAATGAGCAGTTCTTC CASRPTGQGAYNEQFF
TRBJ2-3 - 15 TRBV7-3 once TGTGCCAGCAGCTTAGTGTTTGGGGGCACAGATACGCAGTATTTT CASSLVFGGTDTQYF
TRBJ2-7 TRBD2 12 TRBV5-6 - TGTGCCAGCAGCCAGAGCGGGGTCGAGCAGTACTTC CASSQSGVEQYF
TRBJ2-7 TRBD1 14 TRBV5-1 once TGCGCCAGCAGCTGGGGGACAGGGGGCGCCGAGCAGTACTTC CASSWGTGGAEQYF
TRBJ2-1 - 13 TRBV5-1 once TGCGCCAGCAGTCCTACTAGTCAAAGGGAGCAGTTCTTC CASSPTSQREQFF
TRBJ1-1 - 10 TRBV29-1 - TGCAGCGGGATGAACACTGAAGCTTTCTTT CSGMNTEAFF
TRBJ2-2 TRBD1 15 TRBV7-6 - TGTGCCAGCAGTTTTCCGGGACAGACTCCCGGGGAGCTGTTTTTT CASSFPGQTPGELFF
TRBJ2-7 - 11 TRBV6-2/TRBV6-3 - TGTGCCAGCAGAACCGGCTGGGAGCAGTACTTC CASRTGWEQYF
TRBJ1-1 - 14 TRBV20-1 - TGCAGTGCTACACCGACAGACCAGGACGTGGGAGCTTTCTTT CSATPTDQDVGAFF
TRBJ2-7 TRBD2 15 TRBV7-9 - TGTGCCAGCAGCGCGGGACTAGCGGCCTCCTACGAGCAGTACTTC CASSAGLAASYEQYF
TRBJ2-1 TRBD2 16 TRBV9 - TGTGCCAGCAGCGTAGAGCTAGCGGGGCGATACAATGAGCAGTTCTTC CASSVELAGRYNEQFF
TRBJ2-5 - 13 TRBV7-9 - TGTGCCAGCAGCTACGACAAACAAGAGACCCAGTACTTC CASSYDKQETQYF
TRBJ1-2 - 12 TRBV7-9 - TGTGCCAGCAGCCCGCCGGGGGATGGCTACACCTTC CASSPPGDGYTF
TRBJ2-4 TRBD2 15 TRBV27 - TGTGCCAGCAGTACTAGCGGCTTAGCCAAAAACATTCAGTACTTC CASSTSGLAKNIQYF
TRBJ2-1 - 16 TRBV4-1 - TGCGCCAGCAGCCAAGACTCCGGTAACTCCTACAATGAGCAGTTCTTC CASSQDSGNSYNEQFF
TRBJ2-3 TRBD2 15 TRBV6-4 - TGTGCCAGCAGTGACGCAGCGGGGAGGGCAGATACGCAGTATTTT CASSDAAGRADTQYF
TRBJ2-1 TRBD2 17 TRBV27 once TGTGCCAGCACCCCGTCCCCGCGGGAGGGCCTTGACAATGAGCAGTTCTTC CASTPSPREGLDNEQFF
TRBJ2-3 - 13 TRBV15 - TGTGCCACCGACCGCGGCGAGGCAGATACGCAGTATTTT CATDRGEADTQYF
TRBJ2-7 - 14 TRBV28 - TGTGCCAGCAGTTTATGGAGGGAAATACACGAGCAGTACTTC CASSLWREIHEQYF
TRBJ1-1 - 14 TRBV27 - TGTGCCAGCAGTTTATGGCGGGGCGACACTGAAGCTTTCTTT CASSLWRGDTEAFF
TRBJ2-3 - 13 TRBV12-2 - TGTGCAAGTCGCTTAAAGTGGACAGATACGCAGTATTTT CASRLKWTDTQYF
TRBJ2-5 - 15 TRBV7-9 - TGTGCCAGCAGCTCCATTGGGACCGACCAAGAGACCCAGTACTTC CASSSIGTDQETQYF
TRBJ1-1 - 12 TRBV18 - TGTGCCAGCTCACCAGGGGGGATTGAAGCTTTCTTT CASSPGGIEAFF
TRBJ2-7 - 13 TRBV27 once TGTGCCAGCAGTTTCTTCCGCTCCTACGAGCAGTACTTC CASSFFRSYEQYF
TRBJ2-1 TRBD2 17 TRBV7-8 - TGTGCCAGCAGCGTTAGGGTGTCTAGCGGGAGTTTAAATGAGCAGTTCTTC CASSVRVSSGSLNEQFF
TRBJ2-1 - 13 TRBV28 - TGTGCCAGCAGTTATGGGGAAGGGGTTCAGCAGTTCTTC CASSYGEGVQQFF
TRBJ2-3 - 14 TRBV7-9 - TGTGCCAGCAGCTCCTTTGAGGGGGCAGATACGCAGTATTTT CASSSFEGADTQYF
TRBJ2-7 TRBD2 16 TRBV3-1 - TGTGCCAGCAGCCACGGGGCGGGAGTAGGCTCCTACGAGCAGTACTTC CASSHGAGVGSYEQYF
TRBJ2-5 TRBD2 14 TRBV20-1 - TGCAGTGCTCTGGGGACTAGCGGGCAAGAGACCCAGTACTTC CSALGTSGQETQYF
TRBJ2-5 TRBD2 15 TRBV6-5 once TGTGCCAGCAGTTACTCGAGGGAGGGAGGAGAGACCCAGTACTTC CASSYSREGGETQYF
TRBJ2-1 TRBD2 15 TRBV6-5 - TGTGCCAGCAGTTACCGGGCGGGGGAGTACAATGAGCAGTTCTTC CASSYRAGEYNEQFF
TRBJ2-5 TRBD1 13 TRBV2 few TGTGCCAGCAGTAGGACAGGTGGGGAGACCCAGTACTTC CASSRTGGETQYF